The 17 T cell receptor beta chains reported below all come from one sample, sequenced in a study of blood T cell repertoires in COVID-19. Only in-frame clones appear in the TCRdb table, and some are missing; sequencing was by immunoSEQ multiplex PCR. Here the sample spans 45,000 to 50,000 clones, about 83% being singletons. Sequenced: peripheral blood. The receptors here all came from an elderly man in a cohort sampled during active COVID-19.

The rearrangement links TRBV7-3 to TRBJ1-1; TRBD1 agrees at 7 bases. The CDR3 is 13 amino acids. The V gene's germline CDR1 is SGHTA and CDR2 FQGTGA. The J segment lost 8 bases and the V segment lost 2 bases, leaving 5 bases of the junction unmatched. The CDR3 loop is CASSLQGQPEAFF. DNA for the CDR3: TGTGCCAGCAGCTTACAGGGACAGCCCGAAGCTTTCTTT.

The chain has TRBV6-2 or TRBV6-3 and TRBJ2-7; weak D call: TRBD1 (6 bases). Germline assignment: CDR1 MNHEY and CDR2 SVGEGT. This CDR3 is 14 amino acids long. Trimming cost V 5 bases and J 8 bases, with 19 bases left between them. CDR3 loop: CASSRGQNLPQQYF. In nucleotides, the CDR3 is TGTGCCAGCAGTAGAGGACAGAACCTACCGCAGCAGTACTTC.

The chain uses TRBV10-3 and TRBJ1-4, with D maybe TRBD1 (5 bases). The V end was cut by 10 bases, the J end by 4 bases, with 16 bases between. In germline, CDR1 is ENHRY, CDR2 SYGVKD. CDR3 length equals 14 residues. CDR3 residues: CATAGGAGNEKLFF. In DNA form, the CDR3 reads TGTGCCACCGCCGGGGGAGCGGGTAATGAAAAACTGTTTTTT.

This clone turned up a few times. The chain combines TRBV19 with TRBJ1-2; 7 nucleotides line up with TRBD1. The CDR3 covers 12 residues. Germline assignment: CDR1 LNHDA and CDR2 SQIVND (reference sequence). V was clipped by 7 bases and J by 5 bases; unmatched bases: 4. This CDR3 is CASNPGGYGYTF. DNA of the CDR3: TGTGCCAGTAATCCAGGGGGATATGGCTACACCTTC.

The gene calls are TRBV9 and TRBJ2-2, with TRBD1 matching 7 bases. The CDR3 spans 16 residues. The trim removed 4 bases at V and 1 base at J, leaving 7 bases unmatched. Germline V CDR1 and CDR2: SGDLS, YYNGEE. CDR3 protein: CASSTRGTVNTGELFF. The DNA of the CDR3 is TGTGCCAGCAGCACCAGAGGGACAGTGAACACCGGGGAGCTGTTTTTT.

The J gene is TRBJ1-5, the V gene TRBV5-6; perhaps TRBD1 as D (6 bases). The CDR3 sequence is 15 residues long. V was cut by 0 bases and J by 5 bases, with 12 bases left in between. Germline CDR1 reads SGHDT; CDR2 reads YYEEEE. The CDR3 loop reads CASSLGNQGYQPQHF. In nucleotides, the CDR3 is TGTGCCAGCAGCTTGGGGAATCAGGGGTATCAGCCCCAGCATTTT.

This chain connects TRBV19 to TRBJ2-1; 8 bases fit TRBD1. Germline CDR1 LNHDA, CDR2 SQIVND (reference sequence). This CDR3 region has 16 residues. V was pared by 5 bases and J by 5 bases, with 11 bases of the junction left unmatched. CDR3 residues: CASSPPPGGSDNEQFF. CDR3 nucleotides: TGTGCCAGTAGTCCCCCCCCAGGGGGCTCGGACAATGAGCAGTTCTTC.

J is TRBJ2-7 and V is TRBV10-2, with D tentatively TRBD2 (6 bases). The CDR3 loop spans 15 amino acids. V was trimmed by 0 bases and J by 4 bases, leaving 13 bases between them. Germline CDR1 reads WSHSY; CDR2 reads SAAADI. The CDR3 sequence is CASSESTLGGYEQYF. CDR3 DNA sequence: TGCGCCAGCAGTGAGTCGACTCTAGGAGGGTACGAGCAGTACTTC.

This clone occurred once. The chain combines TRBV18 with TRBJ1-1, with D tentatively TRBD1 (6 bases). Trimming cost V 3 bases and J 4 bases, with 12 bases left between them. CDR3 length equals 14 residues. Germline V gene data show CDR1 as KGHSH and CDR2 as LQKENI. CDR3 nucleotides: TGTGCCAGCTCACCCTCGCGCAGGGGCACTGAAGCTTTCTTT. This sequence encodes CASSPSRRGTEAFF.

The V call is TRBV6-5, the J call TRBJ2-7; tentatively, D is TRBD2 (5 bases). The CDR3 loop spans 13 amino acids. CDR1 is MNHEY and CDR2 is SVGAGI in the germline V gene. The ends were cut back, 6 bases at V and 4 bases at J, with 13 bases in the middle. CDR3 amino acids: CASSLRREYEQYF. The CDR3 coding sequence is TGTGCCAGCAGCCTCCGCCGGGAATACGAGCAGTACTTC.

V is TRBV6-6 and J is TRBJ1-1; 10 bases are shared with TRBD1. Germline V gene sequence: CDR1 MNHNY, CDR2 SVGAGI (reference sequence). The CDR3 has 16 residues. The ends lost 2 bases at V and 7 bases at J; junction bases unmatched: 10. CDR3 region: CASSYGTGAILDEAFF. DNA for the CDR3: TGTGCCAGCAGTTACGGGACAGGGGCGATTCTTGATGAAGCTTTCTTT.

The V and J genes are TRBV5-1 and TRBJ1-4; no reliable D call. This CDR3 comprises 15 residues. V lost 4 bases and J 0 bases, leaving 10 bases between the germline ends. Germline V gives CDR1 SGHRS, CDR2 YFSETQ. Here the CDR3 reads CASSPEGATNEKLFF. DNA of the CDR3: TGCGCCAGCAGCCCGGAGGGTGCAACTAATGAAAAACTGTTTTTT.

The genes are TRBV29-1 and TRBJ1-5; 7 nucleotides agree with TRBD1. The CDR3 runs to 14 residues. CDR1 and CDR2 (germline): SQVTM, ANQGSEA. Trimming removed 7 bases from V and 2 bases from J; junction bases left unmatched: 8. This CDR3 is CSARTGIGNQPQHF. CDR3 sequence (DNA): TGCAGCGCCAGGACAGGTATCGGCAATCAGCCCCAGCATTTT.

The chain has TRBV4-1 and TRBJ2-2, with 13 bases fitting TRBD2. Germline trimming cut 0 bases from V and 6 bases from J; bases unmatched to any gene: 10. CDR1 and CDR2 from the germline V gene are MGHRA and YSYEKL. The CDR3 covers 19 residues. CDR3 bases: TGCGCCAGCAGCCAAGAAAGCACTAGCGGGAGGGCGGGGGCCGGGGAGCTGTTTTTT. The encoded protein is CASSQESTSGRAGAGELFF.

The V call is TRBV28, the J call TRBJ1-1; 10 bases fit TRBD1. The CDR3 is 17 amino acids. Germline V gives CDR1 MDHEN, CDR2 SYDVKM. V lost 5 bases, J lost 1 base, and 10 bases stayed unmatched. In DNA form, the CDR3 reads TGTGCCAGCAGTCCTTCGGGACAGGGGTTGGGGAACACTGAAGCTTTCTTT. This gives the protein CASSPSGQGLGNTEAFF.

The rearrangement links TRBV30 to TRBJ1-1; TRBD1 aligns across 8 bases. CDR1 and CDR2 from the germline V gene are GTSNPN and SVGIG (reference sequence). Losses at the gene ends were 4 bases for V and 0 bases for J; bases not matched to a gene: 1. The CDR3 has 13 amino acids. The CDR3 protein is CAWTGGMNTEAFF. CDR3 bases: TGTGCCTGGACAGGGGGCATGAACACTGAAGCTTTCTTT.

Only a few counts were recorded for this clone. CDR3 residues: CASSLQGSGQPQHF. In DNA form, the CDR3 reads TGTGCCAGCAGCCTCCAGGGGTCCGGTCAGCCCCAGCATTTT. The V call is TRBV7-9, the J call TRBJ1-5, with a possible D match to TRBD1 (6 bases). V was pared by 5 bases and J by 6 bases, with 14 bases between. The V gene's germline CDR1 is SEHNR and CDR2 FQNEAQ (reference sequence). This CDR3 is 14 amino acids long.